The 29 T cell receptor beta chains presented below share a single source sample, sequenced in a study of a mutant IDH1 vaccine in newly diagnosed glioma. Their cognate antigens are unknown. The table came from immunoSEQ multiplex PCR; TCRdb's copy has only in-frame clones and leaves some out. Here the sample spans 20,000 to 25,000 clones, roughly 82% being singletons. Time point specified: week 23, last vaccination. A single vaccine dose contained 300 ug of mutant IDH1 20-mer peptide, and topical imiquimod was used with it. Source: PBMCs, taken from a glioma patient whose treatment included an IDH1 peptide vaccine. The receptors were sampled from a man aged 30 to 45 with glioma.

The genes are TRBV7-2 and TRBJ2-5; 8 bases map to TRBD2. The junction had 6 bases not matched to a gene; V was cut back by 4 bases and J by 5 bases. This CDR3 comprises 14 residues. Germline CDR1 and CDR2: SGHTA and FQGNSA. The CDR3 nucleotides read TGTGCCAGCAGCTGGGGGGCTAGCGGGGAGACCCAGTACTTC. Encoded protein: CASSWGASGETQYF.

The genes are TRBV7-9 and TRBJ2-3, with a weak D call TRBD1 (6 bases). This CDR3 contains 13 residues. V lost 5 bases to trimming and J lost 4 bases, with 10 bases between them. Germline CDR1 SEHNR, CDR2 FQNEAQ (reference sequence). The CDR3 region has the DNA TGTGCCAGCAGCACCTCAGGGGCAGATACGCAGTATTTT. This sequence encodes CASSTSGADTQYF.

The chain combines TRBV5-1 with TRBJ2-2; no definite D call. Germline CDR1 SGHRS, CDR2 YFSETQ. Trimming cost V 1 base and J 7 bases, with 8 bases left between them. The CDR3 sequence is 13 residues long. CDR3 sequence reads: CASSLIAIGELFF. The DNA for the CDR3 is TGCGCCAGCAGCTTGATCGCCATCGGGGAGCTGTTTTTT.

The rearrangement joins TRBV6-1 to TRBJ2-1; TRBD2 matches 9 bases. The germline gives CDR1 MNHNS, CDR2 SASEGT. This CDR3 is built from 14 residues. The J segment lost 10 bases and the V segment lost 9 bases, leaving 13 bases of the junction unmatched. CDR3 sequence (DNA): TGTGCCAGTTCCCAGGCGGGAGGGGTGGAAGAGCAGTTCTTC. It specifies CASSQAGGVEEQFF.

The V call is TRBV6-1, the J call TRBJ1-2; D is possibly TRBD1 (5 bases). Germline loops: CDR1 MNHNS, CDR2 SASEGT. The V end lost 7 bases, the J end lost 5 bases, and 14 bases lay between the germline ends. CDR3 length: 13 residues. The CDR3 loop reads CASNMAGGYGYTF. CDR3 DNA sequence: TGTGCCAGCAACATGGCCGGGGGGTATGGCTACACCTTC.

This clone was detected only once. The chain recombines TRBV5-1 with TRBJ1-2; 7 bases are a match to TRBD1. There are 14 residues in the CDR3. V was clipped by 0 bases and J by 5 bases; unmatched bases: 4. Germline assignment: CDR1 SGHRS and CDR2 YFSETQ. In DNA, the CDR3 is TGCGCCAGCAGCTTGGGACAGGGATGGTATGGCTACACCTTC. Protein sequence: CASSLGQGWYGYTF.

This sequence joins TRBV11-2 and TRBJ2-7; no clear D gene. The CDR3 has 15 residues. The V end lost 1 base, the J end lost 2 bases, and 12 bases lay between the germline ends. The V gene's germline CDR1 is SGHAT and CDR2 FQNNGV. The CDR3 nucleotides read TGTGCCAGCAGCTTAGTCGCGACCCAAACCTACGAGCAGTACTTC. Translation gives CASSLVATQTYEQYF.

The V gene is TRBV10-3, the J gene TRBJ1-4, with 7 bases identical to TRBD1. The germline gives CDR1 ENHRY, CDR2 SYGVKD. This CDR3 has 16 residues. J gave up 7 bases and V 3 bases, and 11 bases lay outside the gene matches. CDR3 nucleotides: TGTGCCATCAGTGATCATCAGGGGGGCCTAGTTGAAAAACTGTTTTTT. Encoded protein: CAISDHQGGLVEKLFF.

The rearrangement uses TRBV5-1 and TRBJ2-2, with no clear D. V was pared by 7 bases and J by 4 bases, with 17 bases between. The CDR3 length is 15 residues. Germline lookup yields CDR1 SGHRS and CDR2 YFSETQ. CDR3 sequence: CASSQGSRGTGELFF. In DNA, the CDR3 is TGCGCCAGCTCCCAAGGATCCCGAGGCACCGGGGAGCTGTTTTTT. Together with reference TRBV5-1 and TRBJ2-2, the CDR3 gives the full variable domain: KAGVTQTPRYLIKTRGQQVTLSCSPISGHRSVSWYQQTPGQGLQFLFEYFSETQRNKGNFPGRFSGRQFSNSRSEMNVSTLELGDSALYLCASSQGSRGTGELFFGEGSRLTVL.

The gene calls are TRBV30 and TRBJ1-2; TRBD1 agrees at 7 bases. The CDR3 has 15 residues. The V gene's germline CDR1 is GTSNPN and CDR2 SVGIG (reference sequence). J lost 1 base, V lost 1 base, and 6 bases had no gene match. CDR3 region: CAWSGRDSFNYGYTF. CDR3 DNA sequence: TGTGCCTGGAGTGGAAGGGACAGCTTTAACTATGGCTACACCTTC. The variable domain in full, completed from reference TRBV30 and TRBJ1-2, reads SQTIHQWPATLVQPVGSPLSLECTVEGTSNPNLYWYRQAAGRGLQLLFYSVGIGQISSEVPQNLSASRPQDRQFILSSKKLLLSDSGFYLCAWSGRDSFNYGYTFGSGTRLTVV.

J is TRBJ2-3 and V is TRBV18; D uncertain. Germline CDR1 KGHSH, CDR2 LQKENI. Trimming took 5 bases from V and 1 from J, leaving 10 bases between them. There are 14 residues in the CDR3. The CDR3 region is CASSANTGTDTQYF. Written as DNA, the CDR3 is TGTGCCAGCTCAGCAAATACAGGCACAGATACGCAGTATTTT.

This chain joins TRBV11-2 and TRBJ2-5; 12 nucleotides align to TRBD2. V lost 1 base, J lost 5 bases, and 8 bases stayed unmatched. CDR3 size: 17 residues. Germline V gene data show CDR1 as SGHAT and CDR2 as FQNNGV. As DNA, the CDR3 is TGTGCCAGCAGCTTAGGTCTAGCGGGAGGGCCGCGGGAGACCCAGTACTTC. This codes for CASSLGLAGGPRETQYF. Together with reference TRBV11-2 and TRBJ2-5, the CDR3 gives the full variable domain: EAGVAQSPRYKIIEKRQSVAFWCNPISGHATLYWYQQILGQGPKLLIQFQNNGVVDDSQLPKDRFSAERLKGVDSTLKIQPAKLEDSAVYLCASSLGLAGGPRETQYFGPGTRLLVL.

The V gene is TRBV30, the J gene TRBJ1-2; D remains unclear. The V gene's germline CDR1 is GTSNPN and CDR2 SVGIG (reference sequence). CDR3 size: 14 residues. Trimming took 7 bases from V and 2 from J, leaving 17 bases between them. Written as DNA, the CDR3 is TGTGCCTCCTCCCCGGGAATAGTGAACTATGGCTACACCTTC. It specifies CASSPGIVNYGYTF.

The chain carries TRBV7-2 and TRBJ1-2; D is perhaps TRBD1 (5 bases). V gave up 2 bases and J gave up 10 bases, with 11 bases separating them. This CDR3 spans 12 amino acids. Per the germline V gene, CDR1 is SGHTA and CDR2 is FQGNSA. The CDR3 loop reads CASSLYVGVYTF. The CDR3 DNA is TGTGCCAGCAGCTTATACGTAGGGGTCTACACCTTC.

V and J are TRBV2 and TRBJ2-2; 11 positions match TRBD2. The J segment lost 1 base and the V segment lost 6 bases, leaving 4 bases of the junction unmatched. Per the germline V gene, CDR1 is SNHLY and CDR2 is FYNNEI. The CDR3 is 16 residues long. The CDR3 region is CASRPGTSGNTGELFF. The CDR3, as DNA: TGTGCCAGCAGGCCCGGGACTAGCGGGAACACCGGGGAGCTGTTTTTT. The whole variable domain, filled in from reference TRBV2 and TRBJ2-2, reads EPEVTQTPSHQVTQMGQEVILRCVPISNHLYFYWYRQILGQKVEFLVSFYNNEISEKSEIFDDQFSVERPDGSNFTLKIRSTKLEDSAMYFCASRPGTSGNTGELFFGEGSRLTVL.

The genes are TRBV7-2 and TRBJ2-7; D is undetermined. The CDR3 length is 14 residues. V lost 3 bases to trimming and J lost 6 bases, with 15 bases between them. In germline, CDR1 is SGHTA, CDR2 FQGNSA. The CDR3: CASSLAQMGTEQYF. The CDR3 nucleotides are TGTGCCAGCAGCTTGGCCCAAATGGGTACCGAGCAGTACTTC. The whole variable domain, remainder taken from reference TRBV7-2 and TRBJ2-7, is GAGVSQSPSNKVTEKGKDVELRCDPISGHTALYWYRQSLGQGLEFLIYFQGNSAPDKSGLPSDRFSAERTGGSVSTLTIQRTQQEDSAVYLCASSLAQMGTEQYFGPGTRLTVT.

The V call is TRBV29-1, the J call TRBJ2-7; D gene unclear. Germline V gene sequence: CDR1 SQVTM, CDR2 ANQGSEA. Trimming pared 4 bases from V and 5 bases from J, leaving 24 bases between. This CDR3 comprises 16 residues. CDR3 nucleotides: TGCAGCGTTGTTCTCGGCAGGCGAAGGTCAACCCACGAGCAGTACTTC. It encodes CSVVLGRRRSTHEQYF.

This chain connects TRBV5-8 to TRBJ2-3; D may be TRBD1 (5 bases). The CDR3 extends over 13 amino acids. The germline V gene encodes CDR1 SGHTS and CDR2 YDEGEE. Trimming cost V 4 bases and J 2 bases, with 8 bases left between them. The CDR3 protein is CASSADITDTQYF. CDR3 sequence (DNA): TGTGCCAGCAGCGCGGACATCACAGATACGCAGTATTTT.

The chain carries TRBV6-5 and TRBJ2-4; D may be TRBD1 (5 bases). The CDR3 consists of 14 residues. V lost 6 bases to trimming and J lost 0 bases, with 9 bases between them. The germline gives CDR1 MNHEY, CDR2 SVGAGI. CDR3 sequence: CASRDSVAKNIQYF. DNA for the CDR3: TGTGCCAGCAGAGACAGCGTAGCCAAAAACATTCAGTACTTC.

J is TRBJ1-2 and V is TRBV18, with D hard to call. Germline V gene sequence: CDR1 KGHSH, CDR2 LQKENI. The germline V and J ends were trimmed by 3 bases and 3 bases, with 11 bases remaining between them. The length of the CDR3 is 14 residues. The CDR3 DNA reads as TGTGCCAGCTCACCTTTCGCAGTGGACTATGGCTACACCTTC. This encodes CASSPFAVDYGYTF.

CDR3 residues: CASTDRSGGLYEQYF. The CDR3 DNA follows: TGTGCCAGTACCGACCGGAGTGGGGGACTGTACGAGCAGTACTTC. The V and J genes are TRBV19 and TRBJ2-7; maybe TRBD2 (6 bases). The V and J ends lost 7 bases and 4 bases respectively, with 20 bases between them. The germline V gene has CDR1 LNHDA and CDR2 SQIVND (reference sequence). This CDR3 comprises 15 residues.

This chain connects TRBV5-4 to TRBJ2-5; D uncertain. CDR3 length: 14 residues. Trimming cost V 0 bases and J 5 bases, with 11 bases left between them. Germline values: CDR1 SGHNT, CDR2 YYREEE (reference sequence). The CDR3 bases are TGTGCCAGCAGCTTGGCCAGCAGTAGGGAGACCCAGTACTTC. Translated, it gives CASSLASSRETQYF.

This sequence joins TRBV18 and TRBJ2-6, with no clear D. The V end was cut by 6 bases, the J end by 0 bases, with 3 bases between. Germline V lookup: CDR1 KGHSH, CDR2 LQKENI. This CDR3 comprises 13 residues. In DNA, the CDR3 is TGTGCCAGCTCCCCCTCTGGGGCCAACGTCCTGACTTTC. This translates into CASSPSGANVLTF.

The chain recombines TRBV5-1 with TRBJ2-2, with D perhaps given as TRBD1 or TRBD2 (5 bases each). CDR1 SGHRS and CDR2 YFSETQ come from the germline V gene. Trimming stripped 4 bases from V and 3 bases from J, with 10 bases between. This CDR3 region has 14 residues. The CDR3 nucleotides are TGCGCCAGCAGCGCCGGGACGTACACCGGGGAGCTGTTTTTT. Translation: CASSAGTYTGELFF. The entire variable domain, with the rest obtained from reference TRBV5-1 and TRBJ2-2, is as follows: KAGVTQTPRYLIKTRGQQVTLSCSPISGHRSVSWYQQTPGQGLQFLFEYFSETQRNKGNFPGRFSGRQFSNSRSEMNVSTLELGDSALYLCASSAGTYTGELFFGEGSRLTVL.

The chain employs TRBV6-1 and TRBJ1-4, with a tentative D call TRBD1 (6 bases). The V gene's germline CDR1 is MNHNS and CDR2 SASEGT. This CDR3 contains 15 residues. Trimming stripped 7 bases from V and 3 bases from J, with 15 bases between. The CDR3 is CASILGGFSNEKLFF. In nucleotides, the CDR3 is TGTGCCAGCATACTAGGGGGTTTTTCTAATGAAAAACTGTTTTTT.

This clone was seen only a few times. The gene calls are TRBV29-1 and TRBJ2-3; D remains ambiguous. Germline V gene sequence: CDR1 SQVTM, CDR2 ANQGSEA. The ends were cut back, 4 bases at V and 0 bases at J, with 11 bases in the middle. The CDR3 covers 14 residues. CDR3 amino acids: CSVVGYQSTDTQYF. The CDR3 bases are TGCAGCGTTGTTGGCTACCAAAGCACAGATACGCAGTATTTT.

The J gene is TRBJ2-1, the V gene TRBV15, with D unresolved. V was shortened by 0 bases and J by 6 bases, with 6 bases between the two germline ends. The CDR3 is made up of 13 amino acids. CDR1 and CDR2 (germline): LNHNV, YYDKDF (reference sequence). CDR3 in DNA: TGTGCCACCAGCAGAGATATGAGCAATGAGCAGTTCTTC. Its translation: CATSRDMSNEQFF.

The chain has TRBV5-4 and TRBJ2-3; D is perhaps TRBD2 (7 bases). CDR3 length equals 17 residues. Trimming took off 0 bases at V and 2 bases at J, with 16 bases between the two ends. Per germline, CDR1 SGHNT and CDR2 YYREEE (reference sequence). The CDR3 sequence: CASSLAMGGGYTDTQYF. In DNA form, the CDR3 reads TGTGCCAGCAGCTTGGCCATGGGCGGGGGCTACACAGATACGCAGTATTTT.

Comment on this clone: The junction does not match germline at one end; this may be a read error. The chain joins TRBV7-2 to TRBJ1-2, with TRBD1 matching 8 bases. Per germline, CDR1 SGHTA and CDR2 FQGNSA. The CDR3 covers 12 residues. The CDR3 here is CASSPGTGVVGF. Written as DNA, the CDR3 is TGTGCCAGCAGCCCAGGGACAGGAGTGGTGGGCTTC.